This T cell receptor beta chain originates from a study of cytomegalovirus exposure and HLA in healthy donors. A multiplex PCR was run with 60 Vbeta primers and 13 Jbeta primers. Produced via immunoSEQ multiplex PCR; TCRdb's table is partial and in-frame only. The table lists about 180,000 clones, over 65% of them singletons. This CDR3 has 15 amino acids. Germline V gives CDR1 SGHVS, CDR2 FQNEAQ. V lost 5 bases and J lost 6; bases outside the gene matches: 10. For this clone: Its antigen is still unknown.

Overall study findings and caveats: Sequencing depth roughly uniform across donors was assumed in presence/absence analyses. In an earlier analysis, about 90% or about 30%: the productive usage of most TCR beta V segments. The authors enumerated over 150 TCR beta chains as linked to cytomegalovirus. In a later analysis, about 17,000 TCR beta sequences were associated with HLA alleles at 0.05 false discovery rate.

The chain joins TRBV7-8 to TRBJ2-3, with 8 bases identical to TRBD1. What was sequenced was PBMCs. The clonotype originates from a man in his 60s in good health and CMV-seronegative. The CDR3 coding sequence is TGTGCCAGCAGCCCCAGGACAGGGAATACGGATACGCAGTATTTT. Translation: CASSPRTGNTDTQYF.